This T cell receptor beta chain was identified in a study of blood T cell repertoires in COVID-19 (dated by TCRdb to 2019 to 2021). Concerning the study at large: The collaborator samples originated in the United States, Italy and Spain and spanned the acute and convalescent phases of COVID-19. The sample metadata nearly always contained a de-identified subject ID, COVID-19 status, age in years and sex. The repertoires were released in a freely available public database intended as a resource for research on the immune response to SARS-CoV-2. HLA class I and class II types, where available, came from metadata supplied by the sample provider rather than from assay-based typing. The samples were drawn from two sources: the first 160 participants of the ongoing ImmuneRACE study, and 1,200 or so subjects contributed by 6 global collaborators. Deeply sampled blood TCRbeta repertoires from subjects exposed to, actively infected with, or recovered from COVID-19 were included in the dataset. The prospective study material was composed of cDNA or gDNA derived from T cells, B-cell-depleted T cells, or PBMCs.

TCRbeta CDR3 regions were amplified from genomic DNA by means of the immunoSEQ Assay, a bias-controlled multiplex PCR. The original methods were these. The number of nucleated cells in each sample was estimated by amplification of reference gene primers within the assay. To quantify the absolute abundance of each unique TCRbeta CDR3 rearrangement, sequence reads were collapsed and filtered. Productive Simpson clonality was computed per sample as the square root of Simpson's diversity index over productive rearrangements. In TCRdb, the immuneACCESS table is reduced to in-frame sequences with V and J assigned. These tables do not hold every clone; where another copy was compared, an unresolved V gene accounts for under half, and the others remain unexplained. V and J calls and clone size are as listed in that table; D and trimming were resolved from the DNA. In this sample the table shows almost 200,000 clones, roughly nine tenths of which occur a single time. The top ten hold 0.75% to 0.95% of the sample.

Paper-wide results and their limitations: The amount of clinical and demographic metadata varied by source and participant and was provided uncurated.

The collaborating institutions used their own protocols to collect whole blood in K2EDTA tubes. For TCRbeta analysis, collaborators shipped samples as frozen whole blood, isolated PBMCs, or DNA extracted from either of those sample types. In the germline V gene, CDR1 corresponds to SGHTA and CDR2 to FQGNSA. The junction shows trimming of 2 bases on V and 5 bases on J, and the gene matches do not reach 1 base of it. CDR3 length: 13 amino acids, cysteine to phenylalanine. Only the CDR3 portion is preserved as DNA: 39 bases, with reading frame beginning at the first base. This clone was picked up one time. Its cognate antigen has yet to be identified. The input lacks base qualities; no much larger clone sits a single base away.

Here the chain combines TRBV7-2 and TRBJ2-5, with 8 bases matching TRBD1. The sequenced material came from peripheral blood. This sequence originates from a woman between 65 and 79 years old with acute or convalescent COVID-19. The nucleotide sequence is TGTGCCAGCAGCTTACAGGGGGCGGAGACCCAGTACTTC. Its coded protein is CASSLQGAETQYF. With the portions outside the CDR3 filled from the reference TRBV7-2 and TRBJ2-5 genes, the complete variable region becomes GAGVSQSPSNKVTEKGKDVELRCDPISGHTALYWYRQSLGQGLEFLIYFQGNSAPDKSGLPSDRFSAERTGGSVSTLTIQRTQQEDSAVYLCASSLQGAETQYFGPGTRLLVL.